This T cell receptor (gamma chain) was obtained from a study of gamma-delta chains in newborns, infants, children. On the study more broadly: Microbial exposure reportedly drives polyclonal innate γδ T cell expansion after birth.

TCRdb re-called clones from the reads using CATT. The listing records around 45 gamma-chain clones. The germline gives CDR1 GITISATS, CDR2 ISYDGTV (reference sequence). The CDR3 has 14 residues. Here the V gene is TRGV9, but the J gene went uncalled. The receptor was isolated from a child who was a newborn, infant or young child, either healthy, febrile or measles-vaccinated (not recorded which). This table probably holds off-target reads from a library built for another chain. This material consisted of blood, taken at week 6. The CDR3 here is CACDKLGDTAQLFF. The CDR3 DNA is TGTGCCTGTGACAAACTGGGGGATACAGCACAACTCTTCTTT.